Below are 9 T cell receptor beta chains sequenced from a single sample in a study of vaccination and CD4 T cells after COVID-19. For these receptors, no antigen is known. The Oncomine TCR Beta short-read assay generated sequence data from the DNA of cultured CD4+ T cells. From the PCR reads, TCRdb called clonotypes with MiXCR, one entry per CDR3 protein. The data contain roughly 18,000 distinct CDR3 sequences, over 45% of them singletons. Sample treatment: roughly 10-day PBMC culture with coronavirus spike peptide pools or control peptides (ViraFEST assay). The starting material was CD4+ T cells from blood, cultured in vitro, obtained before SARS-CoV-2 vaccination. These receptors were obtained from a human donor who had recovered from COVID-19.

This clonotype was recorded a few times. In DNA, the CDR3 is TGCAGTGCTAGGAGGCTAGCGGCCTCCTACGAGCAGTACTTC. As protein: CSARRLAASYEQYF. The rearrangement uses TRBV20-1 and TRBJ2-7, with 7 bases matching TRBD2. V lost 3 bases and J lost 0; bases outside the gene matches: 5. The CDR3 has 14 amino acids. In germline, CDR1 is DFQATT, CDR2 SNEGSKA (reference sequence).

The gene calls are TRBV28 and TRBJ2-2; 8 positions match TRBD1. From germline, CDR1 is MDHEN and CDR2 SYDVKM. CDR3 length equals 14 residues. V dropped 5 bases and J dropped 7; count of bases not matched to a gene: 6. Written as DNA, the CDR3 is TGTGCCAGCAGTCGCGGACAGGGTAACGGGGAGCTGTTTTTT. It is translated as CASSRGQGNGELFF.

The J gene is TRBJ1-1, the V gene TRBV5-5, with D possibly matching TRBD1 (5 bases). The CDR3 extends over 15 amino acids. CDR1 and CDR2 from the germline V gene are SGHKS and YYEKEE (reference sequence). Trimming stripped 3 bases from V and 5 bases from J, with 17 bases between. CDR3: CASSSPKGVWTEAFF. In nucleotides, the CDR3 is TGTGCCAGCAGCTCCCCCAAAGGGGTATGGACTGAAGCTTTCTTT.

This clonotype has only a few counts. This chain joins TRBV7-2 and TRBJ2-1; TRBD2 matches at 15 bases. V shed 5 bases and J 8 bases; nucleotides not matched to a gene: 4. Germline V CDR1 and CDR2: SGHTA, FQGNSA. The CDR3 is 15 residues long. The CDR3 loop is CASSPGLAGGYEQFF. CDR3 nucleotides: TGTGCCAGCAGCCCGGGACTAGCGGGGGGCTATGAGCAGTTCTTC.

This clonotype has just a few counts. V gene TRBV11-3 combines with J gene TRBJ2-1; the D gene is possibly TRBD1 (6 bases). CDR1 and CDR2 from the germline V gene are SGHNT and YENEEA. CDR3 size: 14 residues. The V gene lost 0 bases and the J gene lost 12 bases, with 15 bases spanning the gap. CDR3 coding DNA: TGTGCCAGCAGCTTAGATAGGACAGCCCTTGGGCAGTTCTTC. Translated: CASSLDRTALGQFF.

This clonotype has just a few counts. The chain is built from TRBV6-5 and TRBJ1-1; D might be TRBD1 (6 bases). Trimming left V 0 bases short and J 7 bases short, with 9 bases between. Germline V CDR1 and CDR2: MNHEY, SVGAGI. This CDR3 is built from 13 residues. As DNA, the CDR3 is TGTGCCAGCAGTTACTCGACGGACAGTGAAGCTTTCTTT. Translation gives CASSYSTDSEAFF.

V usage is TRBV7-6 and J usage is TRBJ2-5; the D is unclear. The V end was cut by 3 bases, the J end by 1 base, with 15 bases between. This CDR3 comprises 16 residues. Germline CDR1 and CDR2: SGHVS and FNYEAQ. The CDR3: CASSFLRAGFQETQYF. CDR3 coding DNA: TGTGCCAGCAGCTTTTTGCGCGCCGGGTTCCAAGAGACCCAGTACTTC.

The chain employs TRBV7-6 and TRBJ2-7; D perhaps matches TRBD1 (6 bases). Trimming pared 4 bases from V and 5 bases from J, leaving 21 bases between. The germline CDR1 and CDR2 sequences are SGHVS and FNYEAQ. The CDR3 length is 16 residues. The CDR3 loop reads CASSSGVAPRTDEQYF. The DNA of the CDR3 is TGTGCCAGCAGCTCAGGGGTGGCTCCCCGTACCGACGAGCAGTACTTC.

CDR3 amino acids: CACDPGQGVNEQYF. The CDR3, as DNA: TGTGCCTGCGACCCGGGACAGGGGGTTAACGAGCAGTACTTC. The chain has TRBV30 and TRBJ2-7; 11 bases agree with TRBD1. This CDR3 has 14 amino acids. Looked up from germline, CDR1 is GTSNPN and CDR2 is SVGIG (reference sequence). The junction had 9 bases not matched to a gene; V was cut back by 6 bases and J by 5 bases.